This TCR beta chain was recorded in a study of T cell responses to AZD1222 COVID-19 vaccine. Data came from immunoSEQ multiplex PCR; TCRdb stores just in-frame clones and leaves some out. The sample contains roughly 150,000 clones, approximately 86% of which appear only once. Study conclusions and caveats: Among the donors, most were white British and more were female, and clonal diversity was possibly underestimated. Spike-specific TCR breadth and depth were elevated following two AZD1222 doses. Regions 160-218 and 743-854 held dominance among vaccine-associated CD4 TCRs, which spanned spike. Repertoires in all cases were sampled only once the peak T cell response had passed.

Turning to this clone: Its specificity is not known.

The clonotype comes from an adult in good health. Sequences were derived from peripheral blood, sampled on day 0 of AZD1222 vaccination.

The CDR3 reads CASNPGTGGYVPRGYTF. The CDR3 DNA follows: TGTGCCAGCAACCCTGGGACAGGGGGCTACGTTCCTAGAGGCTACACCTTC. The chain has TRBV28 and TRBJ1-2; 12 bases align to TRBD1. The germline V gene encodes CDR1 MDHEN and CDR2 SYDVKM. This CDR3 has 17 amino acids. J was trimmed by 8 bases and V by 7 bases; bases with no gene match: 17.